The rows below give T cell receptor beta chains drawn from one sample of a study of shared clonotypes between healthy human individuals. Sequencing was performed with immunoSEQ multiplex PCR; in TCRdb, only in-frame clones are kept and a portion is missing. The data show a few million clones, 90% to 95% seen once. Specimen: naive CD4+ T cells from PBMCs. These receptors originate from a man younger than 30 in good health. Some clones in this sample may be carry-over from other donors' samples. CDR3s include the opening cysteine and the closing phenylalanine or tryptophan. D genes are given only for firm matches. For some rows the clone size is stated as once, few or many, or as a class when expanded; others skip it.

>.|TRBV5-1|TRBJ2-3|.
TGCGCCAGCAGCTTGAGGCTGGATACGCAGTATTTT
CASSLRLDTQYF
>.|TRBV11-3|TRBJ2-1|.
TGTGCCAGCAGCTCCGGCGGGGCAAACAATGAGCAGTTCTTC
CASSSGGANNEQFF
>TRBD2|TRBV2|TRBJ2-3|.
TGTGCCAGCAGTAATCAGCAAGCGGGAGCAACAGATACGCAGTATTTT
CASSNQQAGATDTQYF
>.|TRBV6-1|TRBJ2-7|.
TGTGCCAGCACGGAGGGGGGGGCCTTCCCCTACGAGCAGTACTTC
CASTEGGAFPYEQYF
>.|TRBV7-9|TRBJ1-2|.
TGTGCCAGCAGCTTAGGACCCTCGGGCTATGGCTACACCTTC
CASSLGPSGYGYTF
>.|TRBV30|TRBJ2-7|.
TGTGCCTGGAGTGCGGGACAACCGGACGAGCAGTACTTC
CAWSAGQPDEQYF
>TRBD1|TRBV5-6|TRBJ2-1|.
TGTGCCAGCAGCTTGGCCCGAGGGCAGGGGGTGATAGATGAGCAGTTCTTC
CASSLARGQGVIDEQFF
>.|TRBV6-1|TRBJ1-2|.
TGTGCCAGCAGTGAGGTTCTGGACAGATATGGCTACACCTTC
CASSEVLDRYGYTF
>.|TRBV6-6|TRBJ2-5|.
TGTGCCAGCAGCTCTGGGACGGATAGCCAAGAGACCCAGTACTTC
CASSSGTDSQETQYF
>TRBD2|TRBV5-4|TRBJ2-3|.
TGTGCCAGCAGCTTGACTAGCGGTGTCACAGATACGCAGTATTTT
CASSLTSGVTDTQYF
>TRBD2|TRBV30|TRBJ2-3|.
TGTGCCTGGAGCCGGGCCCTTAGCGGGAGCTGGGGAGATACGCAGTATTTT
CAWSRALSGSWGDTQYF
>.|TRBV15|TRBJ2-4|.
TGTGCCACCAGCAGAGATCGCGGCCCCTGGAACATTCAGTACTTC
CATSRDRGPWNIQYF
>TRBD1|TRBV28|TRBJ1-1|.
TGTGCCAGCAGTTTACTGCAGGGGGCGGCTTTCTTT
CASSLLQGAAFF
>TRBD1|TRBV5-1|TRBJ1-3|.
TGCGCCAGCAGCTTGGGGGACAGGAAAAACACCATATATTTT
CASSLGDRKNTIYF
>.|TRBV2|TRBJ2-2|.
TGTGCCAACACGGGACTCCCGATACTAACCGGGGAGCTGTTTTTT
CANTGLPILTGELFF
>.|TRBV2|TRBJ2-7|.
TGTGCCAGCAGCAGGGGAAACTACGAGCAGTACTTC
CASSRGNYEQYF
>.|TRBV5-1|TRBJ1-2|.
TGCGCCAGCAGCTTGGGACAATCGTATGGCTACACCTTC
CASSLGQSYGYTF
>.|TRBV9|TRBJ2-7|.
TGTGCCAGCAGCCCGCGGTCGGGACGCACCTCCTACGAGCAGTACTTC
CASSPRSGRTSYEQYF
>.|TRBV5-1|TRBJ1-4|once
TGCGCCAGCAGCTTGTCCCGGGGGGTCGAAAAACTGTTTTTT
CASSLSRGVEKLFF
>.|TRBV28|TRBJ1-1|.
TGTGCCAGCCCCTCCGGGACGCAGAGGGGAAACCAGAACACTGAAGCTTTCTTT
CASPSGTQRGNQNTEAFF
>.|TRBV21-1|TRBJ2-7|.
TGTGCCAGCAGCAAAAGCTGCGGGGGGACCTACGAGCAGTACTTC
CASSKSCGGTYEQYF
>TRBD1|TRBV11-3|TRBJ2-5|.
TGTGCCAGCAGCCAAGGGACAGGATACCAAGAGACCCAGTACTTC
CASSQGTGYQETQYF
>.|TRBV6-5|TRBJ1-1|.
TGTGCCAGCAGTTACGGCGGGACAATGAACACTGAAGCTTTCTTT
CASSYGGTMNTEAFF
>.|TRBV7-9|TRBJ2-1|.
TGTGCCAGCAGCTACCTGGGGCTCAGCGCCTACAATGAGCAGTTCTTC
CASSYLGLSAYNEQFF
>TRBD2|TRBV5-6|TRBJ2-1|.
TGTGCCAGCATCCAATTTAGCGGGAGGGCCTCCGATGAGCAGTTCTTC
CASIQFSGRASDEQFF
>TRBD2|TRBV7-2|TRBJ2-7|once
TGTGCCAGCAGCCGGACTAGCGGGGCGACCTACGAGCAGTACTTC
CASSRTSGATYEQYF
>TRBD1|TRBV7-3|TRBJ2-2|.
TGTGCCAGCAGCTTAGGACAGGGCTTAGGAACCGGGGAGCTGTTTTTT
CASSLGQGLGTGELFF
>.|TRBV5-1|TRBJ1-2|.
TGCGCCAGCAGCCTACCGGGTTATGGCTACACCTTC
CASSLPGYGYTF
>TRBD1|TRBV5-1|TRBJ2-5|.
TGCGCCAGCAGGCAGGGACAGGGACAAGAGACCCAGTACTTC
CASRQGQGQETQYF
>TRBD1|TRBV28|TRBJ2-7|once
TGTGCCAGCAGCTCCTCGCCCCGAGACAGGGGCTCCTACGAGCAGTACTTC
CASSSSPRDRGSYEQYF
>.|TRBV2|TRBJ1-1|.
TGTGCCAGCAGTTATGGTCGGGGGGGATCGAGGAACACTGAAGCTTTCTTT
CASSYGRGGSRNTEAFF
>.|TRBV30|TRBJ2-5|.
TGTGCCTGGAGCGCAGTGGGTTTGGGCCAAGAGACCCAGTACTTC
CAWSAVGLGQETQYF
>TRBD2|TRBV11-2|TRBJ2-1|.
TGTGCCAGCGCCTGGACTAGCGGGAACGATGAGCAGTTCTTC
CASAWTSGNDEQFF